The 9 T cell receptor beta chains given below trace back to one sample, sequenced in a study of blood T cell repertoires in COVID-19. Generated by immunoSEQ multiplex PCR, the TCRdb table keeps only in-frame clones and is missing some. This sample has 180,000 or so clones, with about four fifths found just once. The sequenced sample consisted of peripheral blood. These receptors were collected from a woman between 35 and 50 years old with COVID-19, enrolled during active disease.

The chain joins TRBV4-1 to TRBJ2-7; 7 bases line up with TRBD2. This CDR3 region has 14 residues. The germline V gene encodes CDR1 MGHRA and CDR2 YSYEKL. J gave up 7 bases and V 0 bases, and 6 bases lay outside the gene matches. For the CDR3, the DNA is TGCGCCAGCAGCCAAGAGTCAGGAGCGGGGGAGCAGTACTTC. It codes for CASSQESGAGEQYF.

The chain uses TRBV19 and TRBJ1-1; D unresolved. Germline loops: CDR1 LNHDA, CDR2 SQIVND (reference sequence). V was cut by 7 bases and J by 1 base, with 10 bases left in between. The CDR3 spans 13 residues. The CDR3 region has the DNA TGTGCCAGTATAACAGCACAGAACACTGAAGCTTTCTTT. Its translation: CASITAQNTEAFF.

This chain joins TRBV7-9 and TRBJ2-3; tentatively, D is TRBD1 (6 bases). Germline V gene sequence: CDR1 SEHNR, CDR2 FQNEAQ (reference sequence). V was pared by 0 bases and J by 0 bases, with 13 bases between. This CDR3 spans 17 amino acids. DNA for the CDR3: TGTGCCAGCAGCTTAGCGCTTCCAGGGGTGAGCACAGATACGCAGTATTTT. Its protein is CASSLALPGVSTDTQYF.

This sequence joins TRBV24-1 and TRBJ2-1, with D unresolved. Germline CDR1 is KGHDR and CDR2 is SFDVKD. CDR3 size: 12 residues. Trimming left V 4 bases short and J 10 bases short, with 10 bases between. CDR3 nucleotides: TGTGCCACCAGTGACTATCGAGCCGAGCAGTTCTTC. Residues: CATSDYRAEQFF.

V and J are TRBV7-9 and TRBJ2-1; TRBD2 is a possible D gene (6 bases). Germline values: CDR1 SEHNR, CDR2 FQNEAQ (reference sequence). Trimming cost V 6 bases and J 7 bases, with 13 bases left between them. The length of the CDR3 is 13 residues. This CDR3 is CASRRPEGNEQFF. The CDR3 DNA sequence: TGTGCCAGCAGGCGACCGGAGGGAAATGAGCAGTTCTTC.

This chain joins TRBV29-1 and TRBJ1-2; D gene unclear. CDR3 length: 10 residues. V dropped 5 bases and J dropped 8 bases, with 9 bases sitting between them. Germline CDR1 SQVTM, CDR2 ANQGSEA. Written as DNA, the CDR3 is TGCAGCGTTCTATGGGAGGGCTACACCTTC. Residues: CSVLWEGYTF.

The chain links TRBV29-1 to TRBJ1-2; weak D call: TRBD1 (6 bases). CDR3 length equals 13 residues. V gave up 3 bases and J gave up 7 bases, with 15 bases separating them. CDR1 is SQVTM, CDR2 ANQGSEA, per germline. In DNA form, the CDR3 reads TGCAGCGTTGACGCAACAGGGTTCGGTGGCTACACCTTC. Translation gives CSVDATGFGGYTF.

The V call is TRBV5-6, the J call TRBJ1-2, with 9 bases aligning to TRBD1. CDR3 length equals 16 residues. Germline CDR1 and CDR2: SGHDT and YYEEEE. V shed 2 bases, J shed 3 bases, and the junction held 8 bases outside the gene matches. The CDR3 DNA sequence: TGTGCCAGCAGCTTAGCCAGGGACAGGGAATACTATGGCTACACCTTC. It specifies CASSLARDREYYGYTF.

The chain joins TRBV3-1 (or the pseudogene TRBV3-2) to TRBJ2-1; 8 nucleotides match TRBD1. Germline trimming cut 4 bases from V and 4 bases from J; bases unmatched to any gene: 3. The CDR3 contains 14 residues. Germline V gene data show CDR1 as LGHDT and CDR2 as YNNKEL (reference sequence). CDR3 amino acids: CASSPRQGYNEQFF. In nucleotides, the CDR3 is TGTGCCAGCAGCCCGAGACAGGGGTACAATGAGCAGTTCTTC.